Below, 28 T cell receptor beta chains from the same sample are listed, as sequenced in a study of identical twins. Via MiXCR, TCRdb re-called the 5' RACE reads, giving one row per CDR3 protein. The sample includes roughly 770,000 distinct CDR3 sequences, 15% to 20% of them seen just once. These same records also appear under a second study, on T cells expressing NK-cell markers.

The sample taken for sequencing was PBMCs. The receptors here all came from a woman aged 18 to 35 in good health.

This clonotype showed up just a few times. The chain couples TRBV20-1 to TRBJ1-1; D is unclear. Trimming pared 5 bases from V and 2 bases from J, leaving 12 bases between. This CDR3 spans 13 amino acids. Germline CDR1 is DFQATT and CDR2 is SNEGSKA (reference sequence). CDR3 region: CSAELTFNTEAFF. In DNA form, the CDR3 reads TGCAGTGCTGAACTGACATTTAACACTGAAGCTTTCTTT.

In nucleotides, the CDR3 is TGCGCCAGCAGCCAAGAGACAGTGACCTACGAGCAGTACTTC. Protein: CASSQETVTYEQYF. The rearrangement uses TRBV4-3 and TRBJ2-7; a possible D gene is TRBD1 (5 bases). V lost 0 bases to trimming and J lost 2 bases, with 8 bases between them. Per the germline V gene, CDR1 is LGHNA and CDR2 is YSLEER. This CDR3 has 14 residues.

The rearrangement uses TRBV6-5 and TRBJ2-7, with D maybe TRBD2 (7 bases). Trimming took 0 bases from V and 7 from J, leaving 19 bases between them. Germline CDR1 MNHEY, CDR2 SVGAGI. The CDR3 runs 16 residues. Here the CDR3 reads CASSYSVGAGQGEQYF. In nucleotides, the CDR3 is TGTGCCAGCAGTTACTCGGTCGGAGCGGGGCAGGGGGAGCAGTACTTC.

This clonotype has more than one count but fewer than ten. This chain links TRBV20-1 with TRBJ1-1, with no clear D. The CDR3 is 10 amino acids. Germline values: CDR1 DFQATT, CDR2 SNEGSKA (reference sequence). The germline V and J ends were trimmed by 5 bases and 10 bases, with 11 bases remaining between them. The CDR3 loop is CSAGERGAFF. For the CDR3, the DNA is TGCAGTGCTGGGGAGCGGGGAGCTTTCTTT.

The chain couples TRBV7-2 to TRBJ1-5; the D gene is possibly TRBD1 (5 bases). Looked up from germline, CDR1 is SGHTA and CDR2 is FQGNSA. Deletions cut 5 bases from V and 8 bases from J, with 13 bases between. This CDR3 is built from 13 residues. The CDR3 nucleotides read TGTGCCAGCAGCAAGCCGGGGCTGAAGCCCCAGCATTTT. Its translation: CASSKPGLKPQHF. The complete variable domain, with remaining parts taken from reference TRBV7-2 and TRBJ1-5, reads GAGVSQSPSNKVTEKGKDVELRCDPISGHTALYWYRQSLGQGLEFLIYFQGNSAPDKSGLPSDRFSAERTGGSVSTLTIQRTQQEDSAVYLCASSKPGLKPQHFGDGTRLSIL.

The chain links TRBV20-1 to TRBJ2-7; 9 bases match TRBD1. The CDR3 loop spans 14 amino acids. Losses at the gene ends were 3 bases for V and 5 bases for J; bases not matched to a gene: 8. Germline CDR1 and CDR2: DFQATT and SNEGSKA (reference sequence). CDR3 region: CSARNPGQGDEQYF. The CDR3 nucleotides read TGCAGTGCTAGGAACCCGGGACAGGGAGACGAGCAGTACTTC.

This clonotype was observed a handful of times. The chain combines TRBV5-1 with TRBJ2-5; D gene uncertain. The CDR3 extends over 14 amino acids. Germline CDR1 reads SGHRS; CDR2 reads YFSETQ. V lost 2 bases, J lost 5 bases, and 13 bases lay in between. CDR3 region: CASSLLAPGETQYF. The DNA of the CDR3 is TGCGCCAGCAGCTTATTAGCTCCCGGTGAGACCCAGTACTTC.

The rearrangement joins TRBV29-1 to TRBJ2-7; either TRBD1 or TRBD2 may fit D (5 bases each). V lost 5 bases and J lost 0, with 14 bases in between. This CDR3 is built from 14 residues. Germline values: CDR1 SQVTM, CDR2 ANQGSEA. The DNA of the CDR3 is TGCAGCGTTAGTGGGACGGAAGCCTCCTACGAGCAGTACTTC. Residues: CSVSGTEASYEQYF.

This rearrangement joins TRBV6-5 to TRBJ2-1; 9 nucleotides align to TRBD2. The germline CDR1 and CDR2 sequences are MNHEY and SVGAGI. Germline trimming cut 1 base from V and 5 bases from J; bases unmatched to any gene: 9. The CDR3 is made up of 17 amino acids. Here the CDR3 reads CASSYYPETSGNNEQFF. Here the CDR3 DNA reads TGTGCCAGCAGTTACTACCCCGAGACTAGCGGAAACAATGAGCAGTTCTTC.

The chain uses TRBV11-2 and TRBJ1-3, with D unresolved. Germline CDR1 is SGHAT and CDR2 is FQNNGV. This CDR3 has 14 residues. V lost 1 base, J lost 4 bases, and 8 bases lay in between. The DNA of the CDR3 is TGTGCCAGCAGCTTAGTCTTACTGGGAAACACCATATATTTT. Translated: CASSLVLLGNTIYF. The whole variable domain, filled in from reference TRBV11-2 and TRBJ1-3, reads EAGVAQSPRYKIIEKRQSVAFWCNPISGHATLYWYQQILGQGPKLLIQFQNNGVVDDSQLPKDRFSAERLKGVDSTLKIQPAKLEDSAVYLCASSLVLLGNTIYFGEGSWLTVV.

This chain joins TRBV19 and TRBJ2-1, with 10 positions matching TRBD1. Germline V gene lookup returns CDR1 LNHDA and CDR2 SQIVND (reference sequence). V shed 7 bases, J shed 4 bases, and the junction held 4 bases outside the gene matches. This CDR3 is built from 14 residues. Here the CDR3 reads CASKRDRGYNEQFF. CDR3 bases: TGTGCCAGTAAGCGGGACAGGGGTTACAATGAGCAGTTCTTC.

The chain links TRBV7-9 to TRBJ2-3; 11 bases map to TRBD2. There are 16 residues in the CDR3. In germline, CDR1 is SEHNR, CDR2 FQNEAQ (reference sequence). The ends lost 5 bases at V and 5 bases at J; junction bases unmatched: 9. Here the CDR3 reads CASSLTLAGGVDTQYF. The CDR3 region has the DNA TGTGCCAGCAGCCTGACGCTAGCGGGGGGCGTAGATACGCAGTATTTT.

The rearrangement joins TRBV12-3 or TRBV12-4 to TRBJ2-1; 14 bases are a match to TRBD2. V was clipped by 6 bases and J by 9 bases; unmatched bases: 7. CDR3 length: 15 residues. CDR3 in DNA: TGTGCCAGCAGGGGAGGGGGACTAGCGGGAGTTGAGCAGTTCTTC. Protein product: CASRGGGLAGVEQFF.

The chain uses TRBV5-6 and TRBJ2-7; no clear D gene. V shed 2 bases and J shed 0 bases, with 12 bases lying between them. CDR3 length equals 15 residues. The germline gives CDR1 SGHDT, CDR2 YYEEEE. In nucleotides, the CDR3 is TGTGCCAGCAGCTTCTACGGAGACTCCTCCTACGAGCAGTACTTC. Residues: CASSFYGDSSYEQYF.

CDR3 DNA sequence: TGTGCCAGCAGCTCGGCAGGGGCGAATTACGAGCAGTACTTC. Protein sequence: CASSSAGANYEQYF. This rearrangement joins TRBV9 to TRBJ2-7; a weak D match, TRBD1 (6 bases). V was trimmed by 4 bases and J by 4 bases, leaving 15 bases between them. The germline V gene has CDR1 SGDLS and CDR2 YYNGEE. This CDR3 comprises 14 residues.

J is TRBJ2-7 and V is TRBV25-1, with unresolved D. From germline, CDR1 is MGHDK and CDR2 SYGVNS. V lost 3 bases, J lost 7 bases, and 10 bases lay in between. This CDR3 region has 12 residues. As DNA, the CDR3 is TGTGCCAGCAGTGATTCCGGACGAGAGCAGTACTTC. It specifies CASSDSGREQYF.

V is TRBV5-1 and J is TRBJ2-1, with 12 bases identical to TRBD2. The CDR3 extends over 18 amino acids. J was trimmed by 0 bases and V by 6 bases; bases with no gene match: 10. Germline V gene sequence: CDR1 SGHRS, CDR2 YFSETQ. DNA for the CDR3: TGCGCCAGCATTCCCGAGGGACTAGCGGGCCGCTCCTACAATGAGCAGTTCTTC. Translation: CASIPEGLAGRSYNEQFF. Full variable domain (rest looked up from reference TRBV5-1 and TRBJ2-1): KAGVTQTPRYLIKTRGQQVTLSCSPISGHRSVSWYQQTPGQGLQFLFEYFSETQRNKGNFPGRFSGRQFSNSRSEMNVSTLELGDSALYLCASIPEGLAGRSYNEQFFGPGTRLTVL.

This clonotype was observed a handful of times. The J gene is TRBJ2-1, the V gene TRBV30; no clear D. V was shortened by 2 bases and J by 7 bases, with 6 bases between the two germline ends. The germline CDR1 and CDR2 sequences are GTSNPN and SVGIG (reference sequence). CDR3 length: 11 residues. This CDR3 is CAWSFINEQFF. CDR3 in DNA: TGTGCCTGGAGTTTTATAAATGAGCAGTTCTTC.

This clonotype was seen more than once but under ten times. The CDR3 bases are TGTGCCAGCAGATCCCGACAGAATAGCTACGAGCAGTACTTC. It yields the protein CASRSRQNSYEQYF. V is TRBV6-1 and J is TRBJ2-7; possibly TRBD1 for D (5 bases). There are 14 residues in the CDR3. The germline V gene encodes CDR1 MNHNS and CDR2 SASEGT. With 6 bases removed from V and 3 bases from J, the gap between germline ends came to 15 bases.

The V call is TRBV7-2, the J call TRBJ2-7; D call uncertain. Germline CDR1 SGHTA, CDR2 FQGNSA. The CDR3 consists of 15 residues. Trimming cost V 1 base and J 7 bases, with 17 bases left between them. The CDR3 nucleotides are TGTGCCAGCAGCTTAGTAGGCCCGGGTCCGGAGGAGCAGTACTTC. It yields the protein CASSLVGPGPEEQYF.

This clonotype occurred many times. This sequence joins TRBV20-1 and TRBJ1-3, with D maybe TRBD1 (5 bases). CDR1 DFQATT and CDR2 SNEGSKA come from the germline V gene (reference sequence). This CDR3 comprises 13 residues. Trimming took off 5 bases at V and 0 bases at J, with 8 bases between the two ends. CDR3 in amino acids: CSAGDGSGNTIYF. The CDR3 DNA sequence: TGCAGTGCTGGGGACGGCTCTGGAAACACCATATATTTT.

This clonotype was observed many times. The rearrangement joins TRBV12-3 or TRBV12-4 to TRBJ1-5, with a tentative D call TRBD1 (5 bases). The V end was cut by 6 bases, the J end by 4 bases, with 10 bases between. The CDR3 extends over 13 amino acids. The CDR3 spells CASRGTGNQPQHF. CDR3 coding DNA: TGTGCCAGCAGGGGGACGGGGAATCAGCCCCAGCATTTT.

The chain joins TRBV5-6 to TRBJ2-1; 12 bases match TRBD2. This CDR3 region has 15 residues. Germline assignment: CDR1 SGHDT and CDR2 YYEEEE. Germline trimming cut 6 bases from V and 4 bases from J; bases unmatched to any gene: 5. The chain's CDR3 is CASTPSGRGYNEQFF. The DNA of the CDR3 is TGTGCCAGCACCCCTAGCGGGAGGGGTTACAATGAGCAGTTCTTC.

The chain combines TRBV5-1 with TRBJ2-2; D unclear. CDR1 and CDR2 (germline): SGHRS, YFSETQ. The length of the CDR3 is 16 residues. V was shortened by 1 base and J by 0 bases, with 10 bases between the two germline ends. The CDR3 bases are TGCGCCAGCAGCTTGTTGACGGTTGCGAACACCGGGGAGCTGTTTTTT. It is translated as CASSLLTVANTGELFF.

This clonotype was counted only a few times. The V gene is TRBV12-3 or TRBV12-4, the J gene TRBJ1-2, with D uncertain. The CDR3 is 15 residues long. V was cut by 2 bases and J by 2 bases, with 12 bases left in between. The CDR3 is CASSLWVGENYGYTF. The CDR3 DNA is TGTGCCAGCAGTTTATGGGTTGGAGAGAACTATGGCTACACCTTC.

This clonotype was seen more than once but under ten times. This chain connects TRBV7-9 to TRBJ1-2, with a possible D match to TRBD1 (6 bases). Per germline, CDR1 SEHNR and CDR2 FQNEAQ (reference sequence). Trimming removed 2 bases at V and 1 base at J, with 17 bases between. The CDR3 length is 17 residues. The CDR3 nucleotides are TGTGCCAGCAGCTTAAGGTCACCGGGGGCACTTAACTATGGCTACACCTTC. Its translation is CASSLRSPGALNYGYTF.

This clonotype was detected ten times or more. At one boundary the junction diverges from the germline segment, which might be a read error. The chain joins TRBV20-1 to TRBJ2-3; D unresolved. CDR3 length equals 10 residues. Germline CDR1 reads DFQATT; CDR2 reads SNEGSKA (reference sequence). This CDR3 is CSAVGRVRGF. Written as DNA, the CDR3 is TGCAGTGCTGTAGGACGAGTTAGAGGTTTT.

This chain connects TRBV20-1 to TRBJ1-3; D is perhaps TRBD1 (6 bases). V was shortened by 5 bases and J by 3 bases, with 11 bases between the two germline ends. The CDR3 has 13 amino acids. Germline V CDR1 and CDR2: DFQATT, SNEGSKA (reference sequence). The CDR3 DNA is TGCAGTGCTGACCAGGGGAGTGGAAACACCATATATTTT. It translates to CSADQGSGNTIYF.